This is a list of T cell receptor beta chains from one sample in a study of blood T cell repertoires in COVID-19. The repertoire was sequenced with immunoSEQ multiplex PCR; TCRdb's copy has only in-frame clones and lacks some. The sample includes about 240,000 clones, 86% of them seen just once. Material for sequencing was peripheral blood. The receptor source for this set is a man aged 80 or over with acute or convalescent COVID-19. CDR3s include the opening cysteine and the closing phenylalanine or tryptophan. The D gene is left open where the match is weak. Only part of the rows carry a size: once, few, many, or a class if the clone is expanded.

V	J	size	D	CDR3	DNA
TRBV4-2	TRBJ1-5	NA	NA	CASSQEWLGGNQPQHF	TGTGCCAGCAGCCAAGAGTGGCTCGGAGGGAATCAGCCCCAGCATTTT
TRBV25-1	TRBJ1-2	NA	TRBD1	CASGVMDRGYGYTF	TGTGCCAGCGGGGTAATGGACAGGGGTTATGGCTACACCTTC
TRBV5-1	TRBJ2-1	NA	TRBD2	CASSPIGTSGRGEQFF	TGCGCCAGCAGCCCCATCGGGACTAGCGGGAGAGGAGAGCAGTTCTTC
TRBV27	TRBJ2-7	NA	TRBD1	CASATGTGGPDEQYF	TGTGCCAGTGCCACCGGGACAGGGGGCCCGGACGAGCAGTACTTC
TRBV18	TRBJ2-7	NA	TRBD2	CASSPQGGSYEQYF	TGTGCCAGCTCACCCCAGGGAGGGTCTTACGAGCAGTACTTC
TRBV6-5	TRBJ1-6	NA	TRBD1	CASAGQGQSPLHF	TGTGCCAGCGCAGGACAGGGTCAATCACCCCTCCACTTT
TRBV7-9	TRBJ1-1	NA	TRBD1	CASSAGTGMNTEAFF	TGTGCCAGCAGCGCCGGGACAGGAATGAACACTGAAGCTTTCTTT
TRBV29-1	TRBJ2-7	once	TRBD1	CSVGGQGPTYEQYF	TGCAGCGTTGGGGGACAGGGCCCCACCTACGAGCAGTACTTC
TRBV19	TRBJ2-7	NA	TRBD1	CASSPGQGRLEQYF	TGTGCCAGTAGCCCGGGACAGGGAAGACTCGAGCAGTACTTC
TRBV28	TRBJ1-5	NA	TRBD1	CASNTGGIRNQPQHF	TGTGCCAGCAATACAGGGGGTATTAGGAATCAGCCCCAGCATTTT
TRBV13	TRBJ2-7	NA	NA	CASSPSNRGGEQYF	TGTGCCAGCAGCCCCTCGAACAGGGGAGGCGAGCAGTACTTC